The 18 T cell receptor beta chains presented below share a single source sample, sequenced in a study of blood T cell repertoires in COVID-19. Clones were sequenced by immunoSEQ multiplex PCR, and TCRdb holds only the in-frame ones, with some missing. In the table there are more than 200,000 clones, around 80% of which are singletons. The specimen sequenced was peripheral blood. All receptors come from a middle-aged man with acute or convalescent COVID-19.

The J gene is TRBJ1-1, the V gene TRBV15; 9 bases map to TRBD1. After removal of 3 bases from V and 2 bases from J, the junction contained 1 base not matched to a gene. The CDR3 has 14 residues. Germline lookup yields CDR1 LNHNV and CDR2 YYDKDF (reference sequence). The CDR3 protein is CATSRDRGNTEAFF. CDR3 DNA sequence: TGTGCCACCAGCAGGGACAGGGGAAACACTGAAGCTTTCTTT.

This clone was observed a few times. The V gene is TRBV9, the J gene TRBJ1-1, with D perhaps TRBD1 (5 bases). Germline V gene sequence: CDR1 SGDLS, CDR2 YYNGEE. CDR3 size: 12 residues. V shed 4 bases and J shed 7 bases, with 11 bases lying between them. This CDR3 is CASSREDIEAFF. The CDR3 DNA reads TGTGCCAGCAGCCGGGAGGACATTGAAGCTTTCTTT.

This chain uses TRBV11-1 with TRBJ2-7; 10 bases map to TRBD2. The CDR3 has 15 residues. From germline, CDR1 is SGHAT and CDR2 FQDESV (reference sequence). Losses at the gene ends were 3 bases for V and 3 bases for J; bases not matched to a gene: 5. DNA for the CDR3: TGTGCCAGCAGCTTCCTAGCGGGAGAGCTCTACGAGCAGTACTTC. Encoded protein: CASSFLAGELYEQYF.

V and J are TRBV18 and TRBJ2-1, with D unclear. The V end was cut by 3 bases, the J end by 5 bases, with 11 bases between. This CDR3 is built from 14 residues. Germline assignment: CDR1 KGHSH and CDR2 LQKENI. The CDR3 protein is CASSPFSEHNEQFF. In DNA form, the CDR3 reads TGTGCCAGCTCACCCTTCTCGGAGCACAATGAGCAGTTCTTC.

The rearrangement joins TRBV18 to TRBJ2-1, with D tentatively TRBD2 (8 bases). Germline CDR1 reads KGHSH; CDR2 reads LQKENI. The CDR3 length is 18 residues. V was clipped by 3 bases and J by 11 bases, with 29 bases between them. Written as DNA, the CDR3 is TGTGCCAGCTCACCCCGGGGGGGAATCGGACAGGTTACAATGAAGCAGTTCTTC. Its translation is CASSPRGGIGQVTMKQFF.

The rearrangement links TRBV10-3 to TRBJ2-2; 8 nucleotides align to TRBD1. Germline CDR1 is ENHRY and CDR2 is SYGVKD. V was pared by 5 bases and J by 5 bases, with 4 bases of the junction left unmatched. The CDR3 is 14 residues long. The chain's CDR3 is CAISSGQGTGELFF. CDR3 in DNA: TGTGCCATCAGTTCCGGACAGGGAACCGGGGAGCTGTTTTTT.

The rearrangement joins TRBV12-5 to TRBJ1-6; TRBD1 is a possible D gene (6 bases). The V end lost 2 bases, the J end lost 4 bases, and 12 bases lay between the germline ends. The V gene's germline CDR1 is LGHNT and CDR2 FRNRAP. This CDR3 has 16 amino acids. CDR3 nucleotide sequence: TGTGCTAGTGGTTTGCAAGGACAGAGGTATAATTCACCCCTCCACTTT. It yields the protein CASGLQGQRYNSPLHF.

This clone was observed a handful of times. This chain connects TRBV3-1 (or the pseudogene TRBV3-2) to TRBJ1-2; the D is unclear. CDR1 and CDR2 from the germline V gene are LGHDT and YNNKEL (reference sequence). CDR3 length: 15 residues. The V gene lost 1 base and the J gene lost 4 bases, with 13 bases spanning the gap. CDR3 sequence (DNA): TGTGCCAGCAGCCAAGGGGTCCCAGGAAGCTATGGCTACACCTTC. Translation gives CASSQGVPGSYGYTF.

This clone was found a few times. The chain links TRBV5-1 to TRBJ2-3, with 7 bases identical to TRBD2. This CDR3 is built from 15 residues. Germline CDR1 reads SGHRS; CDR2 reads YFSETQ. V gave up 0 bases and J gave up 5 bases; unmatched junction bases: 6. The CDR3: CASSLAGGPGDTQYF. In DNA form, the CDR3 reads TGCGCCAGCAGCTTGGCGGGAGGCCCTGGAGATACGCAGTATTTT. Based on the CDR3 plus reference TRBV5-1 and TRBJ2-3, the full variable domain is KAGVTQTPRYLIKTRGQQVTLSCSPISGHRSVSWYQQTPGQGLQFLFEYFSETQRNKGNFPGRFSGRQFSNSRSEMNVSTLELGDSALYLCASSLAGGPGDTQYFGPGTRLTVL.

V usage is TRBV29-1 and J usage is TRBJ1-2; the match to TRBD1 covers 10 bases. The J segment lost 1 base and the V segment lost 6 bases, leaving 2 bases of the junction unmatched. The germline V gene has CDR1 SQVTM and CDR2 ANQGSEA. The CDR3 consists of 13 residues. The CDR3 reads CSVGQGINYGYTF. DNA for the CDR3: TGCAGCGTGGGACAGGGGATTAACTATGGCTACACCTTC.

The rearrangement joins TRBV15 to TRBJ2-1, with D uncertain. The CDR3 spans 17 residues. Germline CDR1 and CDR2: LNHNV and YYDKDF (reference sequence). Trimming took 0 bases from V and 7 from J, leaving 19 bases between them. The CDR3: CATSRDLMAQYGNEQFF. DNA of the CDR3: TGTGCCACCAGCAGAGACCTAATGGCGCAATACGGGAATGAGCAGTTCTTC.

The chain has TRBV5-5 and TRBJ2-5, with 8 bases that match TRBD1. The V gene end was trimmed by 4 bases and the J gene end by 4 bases; junction bases not matched to a gene: 9. The germline gives CDR1 SGHKS, CDR2 YYEKEE (reference sequence). The CDR3 is 15 amino acids. The CDR3 loop reads CASSRGAGGTETQYF. The CDR3, as DNA: TGTGCCAGCAGCCGAGGGGCAGGGGGCACAGAGACCCAGTACTTC.

This rearrangement joins TRBV7-9 to TRBJ2-3, with D maybe TRBD1 (6 bases). CDR3 length: 16 amino acids. CDR1 is SEHNR and CDR2 is FQNEAQ in the germline V gene (reference sequence). Trimming shortened V by 6 bases and J by 2 bases, and 18 bases separated the two germline ends. In DNA form, the CDR3 reads TGTGCCAGCAGACGTTCCGGGACACGGAACACAGATACGCAGTATTTT. Protein sequence: CASRRSGTRNTDTQYF.

The chain uses TRBV20-1 and TRBJ2-1; D possibly corresponds to TRBD2 (6 bases). Trimming took 5 bases from V and 10 from J, leaving 12 bases between them. This CDR3 has 11 amino acids. Germline V gene lookup returns CDR1 DFQATT and CDR2 SNEGSKA (reference sequence). CDR3 bases: TGCAGTGCTCCGGGACTCCTGGAGCAGTTCTTC. This translates into CSAPGLLEQFF.

The rearrangement joins TRBV27 to TRBJ1-5; no definite D call. The CDR3 extends over 15 amino acids. Germline loops: CDR1 MNHEY, CDR2 SMNVEV (reference sequence). With 0 bases removed from V and 1 base from J, the gap between germline ends came to 7 bases. The CDR3: CASSLSRQSNQPQHF. As DNA, the CDR3 is TGTGCCAGCAGTTTATCGAGGCAGAGCAATCAGCCCCAGCATTTT.

DNA of the CDR3: TGTGCTAGTGGTTCCGACTGGGGAGACGCGGGCACTGAAGCTTTCTTT. Amino acids: CASGSDWGDAGTEAFF. The rearrangement uses TRBV12-5 and TRBJ1-1; D unclear. CDR3 length: 16 residues. Germline-derived CDR1 and CDR2 are LGHNT and FRNRAP. V lost 4 bases to trimming and J lost 4 bases, with 19 bases between them.

This clone has only a few counts. The genes are TRBV5-4 and TRBJ2-1, with D possibly being TRBD1 (6 bases). This CDR3 comprises 14 residues. The V gene lost 4 bases and the J gene lost 4 bases, with 12 bases spanning the gap. Germline V CDR1 and CDR2: SGHNT, YYREEE (reference sequence). CDR3 loop: CASSPARGYNEQFF. CDR3 DNA sequence: TGTGCCAGCAGCCCAGCTAGGGGGTACAATGAGCAGTTCTTC.

The chain combines TRBV9 with TRBJ2-7, with D perhaps TRBD1 (5 bases). The V gene's germline CDR1 is SGDLS and CDR2 YYNGEE. Trimming took 4 bases from V and 0 from J, leaving 14 bases between them. The CDR3 loop spans 15 amino acids. CDR3 region: CASSLQDTTSYEQYF. CDR3 nucleotide sequence: TGTGCCAGCAGCTTACAGGATACCACCTCCTACGAGCAGTACTTC.